Here is one T cell receptor (beta chain) with its context. What it binds is unknown. The sample is drawn from a study of shared clonotypes between healthy human individuals. Study-level results: Across subsets, estimated richness was generally greater for naive than for memory populations.

Germline CDR1 and CDR2: SGHRS and YFSETQ. The length of the CDR3 is 15 residues. V was clipped by 4 bases and J by 3 bases; unmatched bases: 4. For each subset, genomic DNA was distributed in equal portions over several immunoSEQ plates. Sorted-subset replicate PCRs used 150 to 200 ng of genomic DNA. This amount corresponded to about 30,000 T cell genomes. TCRdb's copy holds only in-frame clones and misses some; the assay was immunoSEQ multiplex PCR. The table has roughly 2.6 million clones, approximately 90% seen once. This receptor was taken from a man younger than 30 in good health. J is TRBJ2-5 and V is TRBV5-1; TRBD1 matches at 12 bases. The sequenced sample was naive CD4+ T cells sorted from blood. Indicated subset: CD45RA+ positively selected. The CDR3 DNA is TGCGCCAGCAGCCCCGGGACAGGGGGCAAAGAGACCCAGTACTTC. This encodes CASSPGTGGKETQYF.